This is a list of T cell receptor beta chains from one sample in a study of T cells in Graves' hyperthyroidism and ophthalmopathy. One entry per CDR3 protein results from TCRdb running MiXCR on the multiplex PCR reads. The sample includes 600,000 to 900,000 distinct CDR3 sequences, roughly 15% of them seen just once. The sample taken for sequencing was blood. The receptors come from a man aged 18 to 30 with Graves' hyperthyroidism. CDR3s include the opening cysteine and the closing phenylalanine or tryptophan. Fields, in order: CDR3 DNA, CDR3 protein, clone size, J gene, V gene, D gene. The D gene is left open where the match is weak. A row's size may be missing; if present it is once, few, many or a size class.

DNA: TGCAGTGCCACGAAACTAGCGGGATCGAATGAGCAGTTCTTC; CDR3: CSATKLAGSNEQFF; size: many; J: TRBJ2-1; V: TRBV20-1; D: TRBD2
DNA: TGTGCCAGCAGCTTAAGGGGACTAGCGCGAGATACGCAGTATTTT; CDR3: CASSLRGLARDTQYF; size: many; J: TRBJ2-3; V: TRBV7-2; D: TRBD2
DNA: TGCGCCAGCAGCTCGCCCGCCGACAGTGCAACTAATGGAAAACTGTTTTTT; CDR3: CASSSPADSATNGKLFF; size: .; J: TRBJ1-4; V: TRBV5-1; D: .
DNA: TGCAGTGCTAGGGGCTGGGGTTCTGGGCCAAACCTCTATGGCTACACCTTC; CDR3: CSARGWGSGPNLYGYTF; size: .; J: TRBJ1-2; V: TRBV20-1; D: .
DNA: TGCGCCAGCAGCCAACCGGGGGACTATGGCTACACCTTC; CDR3: CASSQPGDYGYTF; size: few; J: TRBJ1-2; V: TRBV4-1; D: .
DNA: TGTGCCATCAGTGAGTCAAGGGGGAGCAGCACAGATACGCAGTATTTT; CDR3: CAISESRGSSTDTQYF; size: many; J: TRBJ2-3; V: TRBV10-3; D: .
DNA: TGTGCCAGCAGTCCAAGGGACAGGGCAGCCACAGATACGCAGTATTTT; CDR3: CASSPRDRAATDTQYF; size: many; J: TRBJ2-3; V: TRBV6-2/TRBV6-3; D: TRBD1
DNA: TGTGCCAGCTCACCATCTTCCTACACTGAAGCTTTCTTT; CDR3: CASSPSSYTEAFF; size: many; J: TRBJ1-1; V: TRBV18; D: .
DNA: TGTGCCAGCAGCTTGTATTCTAGCGGGGGAGCCTACGAGCAGTACTTC; CDR3: CASSLYSSGGAYEQYF; size: .; J: TRBJ2-7; V: TRBV5-6; D: TRBD2
DNA: TGTGCCAGCAGTCCTAATCTTGTTGTCGGCTACACCTTC; CDR3: CASSPNLVVGYTF; size: few; J: TRBJ1-2; V: TRBV6-2/TRBV6-3; D: .
DNA: TGTGCCAGCAGTTTATCGGCGGGAGTCTTCCTCGATGAGCAGTTCTTC; CDR3: CASSLSAGVFLDEQFF; size: .; J: TRBJ2-1; V: TRBV27; D: TRBD2